Shown below are 32 T cell receptor beta chains from a single sample sequenced in a study of T cell responses to AZD1222 COVID-19 vaccine. Method: immunoSEQ multiplex PCR; TCRdb's copy keeps in-frame clones and lacks some. The repertoire holds tens of thousands of clones, more than 75% seen once, with roughly 10% in the top ten. The specimen comprised peripheral blood, sampled on day 0 of AZD1222 vaccination. The receptors come from an adult in good health.

J is TRBJ2-1 and V is TRBV5-1, with 9 bases aligning to TRBD1. This CDR3 is 15 amino acids long. The germline gives CDR1 SGHRS, CDR2 YFSETQ. The V gene end was trimmed by 3 bases and the J gene end by 7 bases; junction bases not matched to a gene: 8. The CDR3 coding sequence is TGCGCCAGCAGCTACGGACAGGGGTTTAAGAATGAGCAGTTCTTC. It encodes CASSYGQGFKNEQFF. Full variable domain (remainder filled in from reference TRBV5-1 and TRBJ2-1): KAGVTQTPRYLIKTRGQQVTLSCSPISGHRSVSWYQQTPGQGLQFLFEYFSETQRNKGNFPGRFSGRQFSNSRSEMNVSTLELGDSALYLCASSYGQGFKNEQFFGPGTRLTVL.

This rearrangement joins TRBV5-1 to TRBJ1-3; 7 nucleotides match TRBD1. Germline CDR1 SGHRS, CDR2 YFSETQ. J was trimmed by 4 bases and V by 3 bases; bases with no gene match: 4. This CDR3 comprises 14 residues. CDR3 in DNA: TGCGCCAGCAGCTCGGCGACAGGGGGAAACACCATATATTTT. It specifies CASSSATGGNTIYF.

The chain couples TRBV6-6 to TRBJ1-5, with D unresolved. Germline CDR1 and CDR2: MNHNY and SVGAGI (reference sequence). Trimming cost V 5 bases and J 7 bases, with 15 bases left between them. The CDR3 loop spans 14 amino acids. DNA for the CDR3: TGTGCCAGCAGTGACCAACTGGGGAAACAGCCCCAGCATTTT. Translating gives CASSDQLGKQPQHF.

The chain joins TRBV3-1 (or the pseudogene TRBV3-2) to TRBJ2-3, with 11 bases matching TRBD2. With V trimmed by 1 base and J by 6 bases, 3 bases remained unmatched. The CDR3 is 15 amino acids. Germline V gene sequence: CDR1 LGHDT, CDR2 YNNKEL (reference sequence). The CDR3 loop reads CASSQGLAGPDTQYF. CDR3 sequence (DNA): TGTGCCAGCAGCCAAGGACTAGCGGGGCCGGATACGCAGTATTTT.

This chain joins TRBV28 and TRBJ2-3, with TRBD2 matching over 9 bases. The CDR3 contains 14 residues. CDR1 and CDR2 (germline): MDHEN, SYDVKM. The V and J ends lost 5 bases and 3 bases, in that order; junction bases with no gene match: 3. In DNA form, the CDR3 reads TGTGCCAGCAGTCTAGGACTAGCGACAGATACGCAGTATTTT. The encoded protein is CASSLGLATDTQYF.

V usage is TRBV5-8 and J usage is TRBJ1-1; 10 bases are shared with TRBD1. Germline values: CDR1 SGHTS, CDR2 YDEGEE. V gave up 0 bases and J gave up 4 bases; unmatched junction bases: 0. CDR3 length equals 14 residues. DNA of the CDR3: TGTGCCAGCAGCTTGGGGACAGGGGGCACTGAAGCTTTCTTT. Residues: CASSLGTGGTEAFF.

The chain has TRBV3-1 (or the pseudogene TRBV3-2) and TRBJ1-1, with no clear D. Germline CDR1 is LGHDT and CDR2 is YNNKEL (reference sequence). The CDR3 runs to 13 residues. V lost 1 base and J lost 7, with 10 bases in between. This CDR3 is CASSQVPGIEAFF. CDR3 DNA: TGTGCCAGCAGCCAAGTCCCCGGGATTGAAGCTTTCTTT.

V usage is TRBV5-1 and J usage is TRBJ2-1; no reliable D call. Trimming stripped 0 bases from V and 1 base from J, with 8 bases between. The CDR3 length is 15 residues. Germline CDR1 reads SGHRS; CDR2 reads YFSETQ. This CDR3 reads CASSLEVGSYNEQFF. The DNA of the CDR3 is TGCGCCAGCAGCTTGGAGGTGGGTTCCTACAATGAGCAGTTCTTC.

This clone was seen once. The chain carries TRBV5-1 and TRBJ2-7; perhaps TRBD2 as D (6 bases). There are 15 residues in the CDR3. Germline V gene lookup returns CDR1 SGHRS and CDR2 YFSETQ. Trimming removed 3 bases from V and 1 base from J, with 14 bases in between. CDR3 loop: CASSSVADSSYEQYF. Here the CDR3 DNA reads TGCGCCAGCAGCTCGGTAGCGGATTCGTCCTACGAGCAGTACTTC.

The chain employs TRBV30 and TRBJ2-2; possibly TRBD2 for D (6 bases). The V and J ends lost 2 bases and 5 bases respectively, with 15 bases between them. Germline lookup yields CDR1 GTSNPN and CDR2 SVGIG (reference sequence). The CDR3 length is 15 residues. CDR3 protein: CAWSWTGRGTGELFF. The CDR3 coding sequence is TGTGCCTGGAGTTGGACCGGGAGAGGAACCGGGGAGCTGTTTTTT.

The chain has TRBV6-5 and TRBJ1-5, with TRBD1 identical over 8 bases. After removal of 4 bases from V and 2 bases from J, the junction contained 7 bases not matched to a gene. Germline lookup yields CDR1 MNHEY and CDR2 SVGAGI. This CDR3 spans 16 amino acids. The CDR3 spells CASSSHQGAGNQPQHF. CDR3 bases: TGTGCCAGCAGTTCCCATCAGGGGGCAGGCAATCAGCCCCAGCATTTT.

The V gene is TRBV5-8, the J gene TRBJ2-1; D is undetermined. The V end lost 2 bases, the J end lost 9 bases, and 9 bases lay between the germline ends. CDR1 is SGHTS and CDR2 is YDEGEE in the germline V gene. This CDR3 has 12 residues. CDR3 sequence (DNA): TGTGCCAGCAGCTTTCAAGTTCTTGAGCAGTTCTTC. Translating gives CASSFQVLEQFF.

In this sample, this clone turned up once. V gene TRBV3-1 (or the pseudogene TRBV3-2) combines with J gene TRBJ2-2; no reliable D call. CDR3 length: 17 residues. Germline V lookup: CDR1 LGHDT, CDR2 YNNKEL (reference sequence). Trimming pared 4 bases from V and 5 bases from J, leaving 20 bases between. Here the CDR3 reads CASSRAINRRKTGELFF. In nucleotides, the CDR3 is TGTGCCAGCAGCCGCGCAATCAACCGACGGAAGACCGGGGAGCTGTTTTTT.

The rearrangement links TRBV6-1 to TRBJ2-3; 14 bases agree with TRBD2. Germline CDR1 MNHNS, CDR2 SASEGT. The CDR3 spans 17 residues. The J segment lost 4 bases and the V segment lost 3 bases, leaving 6 bases of the junction unmatched. CDR3 amino acids: CASSDTPGLAGADTQYF. The CDR3 bases are TGTGCCAGCAGTGATACTCCGGGACTAGCGGGGGCAGATACGCAGTATTTT.

Comments on this clone: Other nucleotide sequences from this sample produce the same CDR3. J is TRBJ1-1 and V is TRBV18, with a weak D call TRBD1 (6 bases). Germline V gives CDR1 KGHSH, CDR2 LQKENI. The CDR3 runs to 13 residues. The V gene lost 3 bases and the J gene lost 1 base, with 6 bases spanning the gap. The chain's CDR3 is CASSPGQNTEAFF. DNA of the CDR3: TGTGCCAGCTCACCGGGACAGAACACTGAAGCTTTCTTT.

The chain combines TRBV6-1 with TRBJ1-5; D unresolved. CDR3 length: 14 residues. V gave up 1 base and J gave up 7 bases, with 11 bases separating them. The germline V gene has CDR1 MNHNS and CDR2 SASEGT. In DNA, the CDR3 is TGTGCCAGCAGTGAAGTCAGGTCGGGGCAGCCCCAGCATTTT. Its protein is CASSEVRSGQPQHF.

This clone was recorded once. The gene calls are TRBV12-3 or TRBV12-4 and TRBJ2-7; 7 nucleotides match TRBD1. CDR3 length: 11 residues. J was trimmed by 10 bases and V by 6 bases; bases with no gene match: 6. For the CDR3, the DNA is TGTGCCAGCAGCGGGGACAGCCCCCAGTACTTC. Translating gives CASSGDSPQYF.

The chain joins TRBV29-1 to TRBJ1-2, with D unresolved. Trimming removed 6 bases at V and 0 bases at J, with 14 bases between. The germline gives CDR1 SQVTM, CDR2 ANQGSEA. The CDR3 runs to 14 residues. This chain's CDR3 is CSVDGKLSNYGYTF. The CDR3 nucleotides are TGCAGCGTGGACGGGAAGCTTTCTAACTATGGCTACACCTTC.

The rearrangement joins TRBV3-1 (or the pseudogene TRBV3-2) to TRBJ1-3; the D is unclear. The CDR3 runs to 16 residues. CDR1 and CDR2 from the germline V gene are LGHDT and YNNKEL (reference sequence). With 5 bases removed from V and 0 bases from J, the gap between germline ends came to 14 bases. As DNA, the CDR3 is TGTGCCAGCAGCGGCAGCCTCGGTGACTCTGGAAACACCATATATTTT. Protein sequence: CASSGSLGDSGNTIYF.

The chain has TRBV7-8 and TRBJ1-1, with 8 nucleotides matching TRBD1. V shed 5 bases and J 1 base; nucleotides not matched to a gene: 9. CDR3 length: 16 residues. Germline CDR1 SGHVS, CDR2 FQNEAQ. As DNA, the CDR3 is TGTGCCAGCAGCGATGATGTGACAGGGGAGAACACTGAAGCTTTCTTT. Translated: CASSDDVTGENTEAFF.

The chain couples TRBV6-5 to TRBJ2-5; 7 bases fit TRBD1. The CDR3 extends over 15 amino acids. V gave up 5 bases and J gave up 1 base; unmatched junction bases: 7. CDR1 is MNHEY, CDR2 SVGAGI, per germline. CDR3 DNA: TGTGCCAGCAGTCACCTATGGGACAGCCAAGAGACCCAGTACTTC. It is translated as CASSHLWDSQETQYF.

The chain has TRBV10-2 and TRBJ1-4; D unclear. The CDR3 is made up of 13 amino acids. V lost 8 bases, J lost 7 bases, and 14 bases lay in between. Germline-derived CDR1 and CDR2 are WSHSY and SAAADI. The CDR3 loop reads CASWGGSGEKLFF. CDR3 nucleotide sequence: TGCGCCAGCTGGGGTGGGTCCGGTGAAAAACTGTTTTTT.

The chain uses TRBV6-5 and TRBJ2-7; D is perhaps TRBD2 (7 bases). The germline V and J ends were trimmed by 5 bases and 6 bases, with 17 bases remaining between them. Germline V CDR1 and CDR2: MNHEY, SVGAGI. This CDR3 spans 14 amino acids. The CDR3, as DNA: TGTGCCAGCAGTCTCGGGGGGCCGCGAGGCGAGCAGTACTTC. The encoded protein is CASSLGGPRGEQYF.

This sequence joins TRBV14 and TRBJ2-1; the match to TRBD2 covers 10 bases. The V gene's germline CDR1 is SGHDN and CDR2 FVKESK. The CDR3 is 15 amino acids. Trimming at V came to 2 bases and at J to 7 bases, leaving 5 bases not matched to a gene. CDR3 bases: TGTGCCAGCAGCCAATTTCTACTAGCGGGGAATGAGCAGTTCTTC. It is translated as CASSQFLLAGNEQFF.

This chain links TRBV5-1 with TRBJ2-1; 8 positions agree with TRBD2. V lost 2 bases, J lost 5 bases, and 6 bases stayed unmatched. There are 15 residues in the CDR3. Per the germline V gene, CDR1 is SGHRS and CDR2 is YFSETQ. The CDR3 is CASSFDAGGNNEQFF. The CDR3 DNA is TGCGCCAGCAGCTTCGACGCGGGGGGAAACAATGAGCAGTTCTTC.

This chain links TRBV11-2 with TRBJ1-5; D perhaps matches TRBD1 (6 bases). Germline CDR1 reads SGHAT; CDR2 reads FQNNGV. The ends were cut back, 2 bases at V and 2 bases at J, with 10 bases in the middle. There are 15 residues in the CDR3. Here the CDR3 DNA reads TGTGCCAGCAGCTTACTGGGGGCGGGCAATCAGCCCCAGCATTTT. It translates to CASSLLGAGNQPQHF.

The V and J genes are TRBV4-1 and TRBJ2-3; 10 bases line up with TRBD2. The length of the CDR3 is 16 residues. Germline V gene lookup returns CDR1 MGHRA and CDR2 YSYEKL. The trim removed 4 bases at V and 0 bases at J, leaving 4 bases unmatched. The chain's CDR3 is CASSPTSGVSTDTQYF. The CDR3 nucleotides read TGCGCCAGCAGCCCCACTAGCGGGGTGAGCACAGATACGCAGTATTTT.

J is TRBJ2-1 and V is TRBV19, with 7 bases fitting TRBD1. Per the germline V gene, CDR1 is LNHDA and CDR2 is SQIVND (reference sequence). The CDR3 consists of 14 residues. Unmatched junction bases numbered 10, after V lost 6 bases and J lost 8 bases. CDR3 residues: CASSQRGLYDEQFF. The CDR3 DNA reads as TGTGCCAGTAGCCAGAGGGGGCTTTATGATGAGCAGTTCTTC.

The chain employs TRBV5-1 and TRBJ1-4; no reliable D call. There are 13 residues in the CDR3. From germline, CDR1 is SGHRS and CDR2 YFSETQ. V lost 1 base to trimming and J lost 5 bases, with 6 bases between them. CDR3 DNA sequence: TGCGCCAGCAGCTTGAACATAAATGAAAAACTGTTTTTT. It yields the protein CASSLNINEKLFF.

The DNA for the CDR3 is TGTGCCAGCAGGGGGACGGCGAACACTGAAGCTTTCTTT. This codes for CASRGTANTEAFF. The chain recombines TRBV2 with TRBJ1-1; possibly TRBD1 for D (5 bases). Germline V gives CDR1 SNHLY, CDR2 FYNNEI. The CDR3 consists of 13 residues. V lost 6 bases and J 1 base, leaving 9 bases between the germline ends.

The chain carries TRBV6-5 and TRBJ1-1, with unresolved D. CDR3 length: 13 amino acids. V was pared by 7 bases and J by 0 bases, with 9 bases between. Germline values: CDR1 MNHEY, CDR2 SVGAGI. CDR3 region: CASKKAMNTEAFF. The CDR3 DNA reads as TGTGCCAGCAAAAAGGCGATGAACACTGAAGCTTTCTTT.

The CDR3 protein is CASSPDLGTGNPYEQYF. CDR3 DNA: TGTGCCAGCAGTCCCGACTTAGGGACAGGGAACCCTTACGAGCAGTACTTC. The chain links TRBV6-6 to TRBJ2-7, with 9 positions matching TRBD1. V was clipped by 5 bases and J by 4 bases; unmatched bases: 15. This CDR3 is 17 amino acids long. CDR1 and CDR2 (germline): MNHNY, SVGAGI (reference sequence).